This T cell receptor (beta chain) is from a study of control samples from healthy donors and cancer patients (dated by TCRdb to the early 2020s). As concerns this clone: Its antigen has not been determined. No base qualities exist here, and no much larger clone lies one base off it.

Libraries came from the immunoSEQ multiplex PCR assay. TCRdb's version of the immuneACCESS table is confined to in-frame rearrangements and falls short of the full clone set. An unresolved V gene accounts for under half of the shortfall where checked; the remainder is of unknown origin. The sample yields more than 25,000 clones; 91% were counted once. The ten largest clones represent approximately 12% of the sample. Per the germline V gene, SGHDT is the CDR1 and YYEEEE is the CDR2. Trimming takes 1 base from V and 7 bases from J, and the germline ends sit 12 bases apart. From the cysteine through the phenylalanine, the CDR3 covers 13 amino acids. Only the CDR3 part of the read is kept: 39 bases, read in frame from the first base.

The clonotype originates from a middle-aged man with lung cancer. The chain couples TRBV5-6 to TRBJ2-7; the D gene is possibly TRBD2, with 6 bases matching. Sequencing was done on a sample of PBMCs. The nucleotide sequence is TGTGCCAGCAGCTTGAGGGACCGGGGGGAGCAGTACTTC. The encoded protein is CASSLRDRGEQYF.